The 23 T cell receptor beta chains below all came from one sample that was sequenced in a study of identical twins. TCRdb ran MiXCR on the 5' RACE reads and lists one entry per CDR3 protein. Of 350,000 to 500,000 distinct CDR3 sequences listed, less than 20% were seen once; the top ten hold roughly 12%. Source material: naive T cells sorted from blood. The receptors stem from a man aged 45-65 years in good health.

The chain couples TRBV20-1 to TRBJ2-1; D is perhaps TRBD1 or TRBD2 (5 bases each). Per the germline V gene, CDR1 is DFQATT and CDR2 is SNEGSKA (reference sequence). V was trimmed by 3 bases and J by 4 bases, leaving 10 bases between them. The length of the CDR3 is 13 residues. Here the CDR3 DNA reads TGCAGTGCTAGTGGGGACCGTTACAATGAGCAGTTCTTC. It specifies CSASGDRYNEQFF.

The chain links TRBV29-1 to TRBJ2-1, with D possibly TRBD2 on 5 matching bases. Germline V gene lookup returns CDR1 SQVTM and CDR2 ANQGSEA. Trimming took 6 bases from V and 2 from J, leaving 11 bases between them. The CDR3 loop spans 13 amino acids. CDR3 sequence reads: CSVTGSTYNEQFF. For the CDR3, the DNA is TGCAGCGTAACGGGATCTACCTACAATGAGCAGTTCTTC.

This clonotype was seen a handful of times. The chain is built from TRBV20-1 and TRBJ2-1; the D is unclear. The CDR3 covers 11 residues. The germline V gene encodes CDR1 DFQATT and CDR2 SNEGSKA (reference sequence). V was cut by 6 bases and J by 7 bases, with 10 bases left in between. CDR3 loop: CSADTGNEQFF. The CDR3 nucleotides are TGCAGTGCCGATACTGGGAATGAGCAGTTCTTC.

This clonotype has more than one count but fewer than ten. A much larger clone differs from this one at a single base, so this may be a read error. The chain couples TRBV7-9 to TRBJ2-1; no firm D call. There are 12 residues in the CDR3. With 1 base removed from V and 5 bases from J, the gap between germline ends came to 3 bases. Germline-derived CDR1 and CDR2 are SEHNR and FQNEAQ (reference sequence). The CDR3 here is CASSLVNNEQFF. CDR3 DNA sequence: TGTGCCAGCAGCTTAGTGAACAATGAGCAGTTCTTC. The full variable domain, in which reference TRBV7-9 and TRBJ2-1 provide the parts outside the CDR3, is DTGVSQNPRHKITKRGQNVTFRCDPISEHNRLYWYRQTLGQGPEFLTYFQNEAQLEKSRLLSDRFSAERPKGSFSTLEIQRTEQGDSAMYLCASSLVNNEQFFGPGTRLTVL.

This chain uses TRBV5-4 with TRBJ2-3, with 7 bases that match TRBD2. CDR1 is SGHNT and CDR2 is YYREEE in the germline V gene (reference sequence). The CDR3 spans 16 residues. The J segment lost 5 bases and the V segment lost 4 bases, leaving 13 bases of the junction unmatched. The CDR3 DNA sequence: TGTGCCAGCAGCACAGAAGGTGCTAGCGGTCGAGATACGCAGTATTTT. Protein sequence: CASSTEGASGRDTQYF. The full variable domain, with the rest looked up from reference TRBV5-4 and TRBJ2-3, is ETGVTQSPTHLIKTRGQQVTLRCSSQSGHNTVSWYQQALGQGPQFIFQYYREEENGRGNFPPRFSGLQFPNYSSELNVNALELDDSALYLCASSTEGASGRDTQYFGPGTRLTVL.

This clonotype was found many times. The V and J genes are TRBV7-2 and TRBJ2-7; 11 bases are a match to TRBD2. This CDR3 contains 15 residues. The trim removed 5 bases at V and 2 bases at J, leaving 5 bases unmatched. The germline CDR1 and CDR2 sequences are SGHTA and FQGNSA. The CDR3 DNA follows: TGTGCCAGCAGCGCTGATAGCGGGAGGGCCTACGAGCAGTACTTC. Translating gives CASSADSGRAYEQYF.

This clonotype has a handful of counts. The chain has TRBV4-2 and TRBJ1-1; no reliable D call. The CDR3 consists of 13 residues. V gave up 8 bases and J gave up 4 bases, with 14 bases separating them. Germline CDR1 reads LGHNA; CDR2 reads YNFKEQ. The chain's CDR3 is CASEEKASTEAFF. Here the CDR3 DNA reads TGTGCCAGCGAGGAAAAGGCGAGCACTGAAGCTTTCTTT.

In DNA form, the CDR3 reads TGCAGTGCTTTGAGACAGGGTTCGGACACCGGGGAGCTGTTTTTT. It yields the protein CSALRQGSDTGELFF. This chain uses TRBV20-1 with TRBJ2-2; 7 bases align to TRBD1. J lost 3 bases, V lost 5 bases, and 9 bases had no gene match. This CDR3 region has 15 residues. The germline V gene has CDR1 DFQATT and CDR2 SNEGSKA (reference sequence).

As regards this clonotype: Just one base apart from a much larger clone, this may be a read error. The chain couples TRBV11-2 to TRBJ2-7; TRBD2 aligns across 8 bases. The germline CDR1 and CDR2 sequences are SGHAT and FQNNGV. The CDR3 consists of 15 residues. The CDR3 loop reads CARSFSRGDFYEQYF. CDR3 in DNA: TGTGCCAGGAGCTTTTCGCGGGGGGACTTCTACGAGCAGTACTTC.

This clonotype occurred many times. The rearrangement links TRBV10-3 to TRBJ2-1; possible D gene TRBD2, 5 bases. This CDR3 has 15 amino acids. CDR1 ENHRY and CDR2 SYGVKD come from the germline V gene. Trimming took 7 bases from V and 5 from J, leaving 18 bases between them. CDR3 nucleotides: TGTGCCATCACCCCCTCGGACTCACTTCACAATGAGCAGTTCTTC. Amino acid sequence: CAITPSDSLHNEQFF.

This clonotype was picked up many times. The chain combines TRBV12-3 or TRBV12-4 with TRBJ1-1; 8 bases match TRBD1. Trimming took 5 bases from V and 7 from J; bases not matched to a gene: 6. CDR3 length: 13 amino acids. CDR3 DNA: TGTGCCAGCAGTGCCGACAGGGGCAATGAAGCTTTCTTT. Its protein is CASSADRGNEAFF.

In its sample, this clonotype was seen many times. V gene TRBV4-3 combines with J gene TRBJ2-7; perhaps TRBD1 as D (5 bases). CDR3 length: 15 amino acids. Per germline, CDR1 LGHNA and CDR2 YSLEER. V was clipped by 1 base and J by 5 bases, with 15 bases between them. The CDR3 is CASSQGAGRWDEQYF. The CDR3 region has the DNA TGCGCCAGCAGCCAAGGGGCAGGGCGGTGGGACGAGCAGTACTTC.

The chain couples TRBV20-1 to TRBJ2-3, with 10 bases aligning to TRBD2. The V and J ends lost 6 bases and 2 bases, in that order; junction bases with no gene match: 8. The CDR3 totals 15 residues. Germline loops: CDR1 DFQATT, CDR2 SNEGSKA (reference sequence). In DNA form, the CDR3 reads TGCAGTGCCGGAGGGCTAGCGGGGGCCACAGATACGCAGTATTTT. Translating gives CSAGGLAGATDTQYF.

This clonotype was seen repeatedly, ten times or more. The gene calls are TRBV29-1 and TRBJ2-7; D is possibly TRBD1 (5 bases). The V gene lost 5 bases and the J gene lost 1 base, with 18 bases spanning the gap. Germline-derived CDR1 and CDR2 are SQVTM and ANQGSEA. The CDR3 totals 15 residues. CDR3: CSVKYPRATSYEQYF. CDR3 DNA sequence: TGCAGCGTTAAGTATCCCAGGGCAACTTCCTACGAGCAGTACTTC.

V gene TRBV5-1 combines with J gene TRBJ2-7; 7 bases line up with TRBD2. CDR3 size: 17 residues. Germline-derived CDR1 and CDR2 are SGHRS and YFSETQ. Unmatched junction bases numbered 11, after V lost 2 bases and J lost 0 bases. The DNA for the CDR3 is TGCGCCAGCAGCTTATACGAAAGCGGGGCCTCCTCCTACGAGCAGTACTTC. The encoded protein is CASSLYESGASSYEQYF.

A word on this clonotype: A much larger clone differs by one base, so this may be a read error. The chain recombines TRBV6-5 with TRBJ2-7; TRBD1 agrees at 9 bases. V trimming: 4 bases; J trimming: 3 bases; junction bases outside the gene matches: 10. Looked up from germline, CDR1 is MNHEY and CDR2 is SVGAGI. The CDR3 spans 16 residues. The CDR3 bases are TGTGCCAGCAGTTCCTCGATGGGACAGGGTTTCTACGAGCAGTACTTC. It translates to CASSSSMGQGFYEQYF.

Ten or more counts support this clonotype. J is TRBJ2-5 and V is TRBV12-3 or TRBV12-4; maybe TRBD2 (5 bases). Trimming pared 2 bases from V and 2 bases from J, leaving 9 bases between. The CDR3 sequence is 14 residues long. In DNA, the CDR3 is TGTGCCAGCAGTTTAAAACTAGAACAAGAGACCCAGTACTTC. It is translated as CASSLKLEQETQYF.

There are a few counts of this clonotype. This CDR3 reads CASSQDILGGSNEQFF. CDR3 nucleotide sequence: TGCGCCAGCAGCCAAGATATTCTGGGGGGATCCAATGAGCAGTTCTTC. The chain couples TRBV4-3 to TRBJ2-1, with D maybe TRBD2 (6 bases). V shed 0 bases and J shed 6 bases, with 15 bases lying between them. The CDR3 covers 16 residues. Germline-derived CDR1 and CDR2 are LGHNA and YSLEER.

The gene calls are TRBV7-2 and TRBJ2-1; 9 bases are shared with TRBD2. CDR3 length: 15 residues. The V segment lost 2 bases and the J segment 5 bases; nucleotides outside the gene matches: 4. In germline, CDR1 is SGHTA, CDR2 FQGNSA. The CDR3 here is CASSLWASGNNEQFF. CDR3 coding DNA: TGTGCCAGCAGCTTATGGGCTAGCGGGAACAATGAGCAGTTCTTC.

This clonotype was counted only a few times. The chain employs TRBV27 and TRBJ2-1; 9 bases align to TRBD2. V lost 5 bases, J lost 5 bases, and 10 bases stayed unmatched. The CDR3 sequence is 16 residues long. CDR1 MNHEY and CDR2 SMNVEV come from the germline V gene (reference sequence). As DNA, the CDR3 is TGTGCCAGCAGTCCTTTAGCGGGGGTGCGGAACAATGAGCAGTTCTTC. Translation gives CASSPLAGVRNNEQFF.

This clonotype showed up just a few times. J is TRBJ2-3 and V is TRBV29-1; the match to TRBD1 covers 7 bases. The CDR3 length is 15 residues. CDR1 SQVTM and CDR2 ANQGSEA come from the germline V gene. Trimming removed 5 bases from V and 4 bases from J; junction bases left unmatched: 12. DNA for the CDR3: TGCAGCGTTCCGAACAGGGGATCTAGGCCAGATACGCAGTATTTT. Protein: CSVPNRGSRPDTQYF.

The genes are TRBV19 and TRBJ2-1; perhaps D is TRBD1 or TRBD2 (5 bases each). The CDR3 loop spans 17 amino acids. V lost 4 bases, J lost 2 bases, and 18 bases lay in between. CDR1 and CDR2 (germline): LNHDA, SQIVND (reference sequence). CDR3 coding DNA: TGTGCCAGTAGTAATACGGGACGGGCGGTAGCCTACAATGAGCAGTTCTTC. Residues: CASSNTGRAVAYNEQFF.

A word on this clonotype: The junction and the germline gene differ at one end; a read error may be behind it. The chain has TRBV5-5 and TRBJ1-2; D gene uncertain. The CDR3 covers 14 residues. Germline-derived CDR1 and CDR2 are SGHKS and YYEKEE (reference sequence). The CDR3 DNA reads TGTGCCAGCAGCTTGGGGACGGCTAACTATGGCTACTCCTTC. Translated: CASSLGTANYGYSF. The complete variable domain, with remaining parts taken from reference TRBV5-5 and TRBJ1-2, reads DAGVTQSPTHLIKTRGQQVTLRCSPISGHKSVSWYQQVLGQGPQFIFQYYEKEERGRGNFPDRFSARQFPNYSSELNVNALLLGDSALYLCASSLGTANYGYSFGSGTRLTVV.